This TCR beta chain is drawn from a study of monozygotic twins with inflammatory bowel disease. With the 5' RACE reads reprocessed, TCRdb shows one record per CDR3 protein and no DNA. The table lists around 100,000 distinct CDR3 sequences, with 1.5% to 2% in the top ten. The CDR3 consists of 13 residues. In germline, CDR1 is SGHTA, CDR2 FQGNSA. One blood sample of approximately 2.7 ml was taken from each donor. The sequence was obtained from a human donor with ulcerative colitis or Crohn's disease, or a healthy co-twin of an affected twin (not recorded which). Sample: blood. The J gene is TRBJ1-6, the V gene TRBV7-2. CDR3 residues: CASSLGALLRLHF.